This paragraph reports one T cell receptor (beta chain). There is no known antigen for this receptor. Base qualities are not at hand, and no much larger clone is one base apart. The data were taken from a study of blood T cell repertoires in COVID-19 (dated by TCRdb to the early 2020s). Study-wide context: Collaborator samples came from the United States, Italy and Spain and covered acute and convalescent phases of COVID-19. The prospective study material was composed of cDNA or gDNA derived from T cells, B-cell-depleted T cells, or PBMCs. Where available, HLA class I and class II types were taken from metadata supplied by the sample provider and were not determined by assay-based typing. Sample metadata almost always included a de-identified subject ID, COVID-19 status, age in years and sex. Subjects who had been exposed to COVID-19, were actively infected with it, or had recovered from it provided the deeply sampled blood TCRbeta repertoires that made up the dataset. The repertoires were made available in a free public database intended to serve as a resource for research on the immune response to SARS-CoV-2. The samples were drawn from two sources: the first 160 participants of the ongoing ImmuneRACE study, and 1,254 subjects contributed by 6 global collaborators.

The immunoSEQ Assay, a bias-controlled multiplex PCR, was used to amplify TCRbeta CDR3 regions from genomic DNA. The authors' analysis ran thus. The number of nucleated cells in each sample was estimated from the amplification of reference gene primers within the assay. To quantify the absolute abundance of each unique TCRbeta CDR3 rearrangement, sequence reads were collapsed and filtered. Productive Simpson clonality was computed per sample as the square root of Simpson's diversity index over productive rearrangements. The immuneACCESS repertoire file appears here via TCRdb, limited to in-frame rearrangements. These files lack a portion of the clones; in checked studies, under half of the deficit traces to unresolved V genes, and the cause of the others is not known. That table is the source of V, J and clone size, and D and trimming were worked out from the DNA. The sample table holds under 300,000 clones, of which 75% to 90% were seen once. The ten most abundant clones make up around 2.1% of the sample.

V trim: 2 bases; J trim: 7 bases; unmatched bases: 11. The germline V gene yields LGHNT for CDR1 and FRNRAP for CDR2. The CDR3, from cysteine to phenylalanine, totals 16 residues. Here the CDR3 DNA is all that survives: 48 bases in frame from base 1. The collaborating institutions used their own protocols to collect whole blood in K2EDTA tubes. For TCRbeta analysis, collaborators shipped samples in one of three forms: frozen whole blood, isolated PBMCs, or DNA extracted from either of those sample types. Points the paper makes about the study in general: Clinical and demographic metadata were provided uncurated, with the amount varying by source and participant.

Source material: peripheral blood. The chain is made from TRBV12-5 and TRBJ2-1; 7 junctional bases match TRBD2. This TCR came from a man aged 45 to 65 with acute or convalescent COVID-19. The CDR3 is CASGLIGDGRWNEQFF. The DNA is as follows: TGTGCTAGTGGTTTGATTGGGGACGGGAGGTGGAATGAGCAGTTCTTC.